This T cell receptor (beta chain) was found in a study of T cell responses to AZD1222 COVID-19 vaccine (dated by TCRdb to about 2021). Background for the entire study: TCR sequencing was performed for roughly 240 trial participants, of whom about 200 were given two doses of AZD1222 and about 25 were given two doses of MenACWY control vaccine. Trial participants were enrolled by age into 18-55, 56-69 and 70-plus year subgroups, with roughly 160, 29 and 62 TCR-sequenced participants respectively. Study-level results and caveats: Participants were mostly white British, with more females than males. The authors suggested clonal diversity may have been underestimated. No day 14 peak-response samples were available, so repertoires were characterized only after the peak T cell response. In the small 56-69-year group, the increase in depth fell short of significance, most likely because of low power. After two AZD1222 doses, spike-specific TCR breadth and depth were significantly higher than at day 0 and than in MenACWY recipients. CD4 TCRs associated with the vaccine covered the entire spike protein, and the dominant responses were in regions 160-218 and 743-854. Conclusions about previously exposed vaccinees were limited because only six AZD1222 recipients were SARS-CoV-2 seropositive at baseline. Nearly half of unique spike-specific TCRs reportedly recognized epitopes outside regions mutated in the B.1.351 and B.1.1.7 variants.

The sample's time point label, decoded: about 28 days (+/-7) after the second vaccine dose. AZD1222 recipients given second doses at about 4 weeks or at about 12 weeks were pooled, since spike-specific TCR depth and breadth were not found to differ between the two schedules. The vaccinee samples were drawn from two UK trials, COV001 and COV002, one of which was a single-blind randomized controlled phase 2/3 trial testing AZD1222 (ChAdOx1 nCoV-19) in healthy adults. Trial participant PBMC samples were collected at day 0 and day 28 after the second dose for TCRbeta chain sequencing. For this clone: The specificity of this receptor is unknown. No quality values exist for individual bases; no much larger clone is one base distant.

The CDR3 regions of human TCRbeta chains were analyzed by immunosequencing. For the original study's pipeline: TCRs in the repertoires were compared against a reference library of SARS-CoV-2-specific TCRs that had been generated with the MIRA antigen-specificity platform. Breadth was defined as the fraction of unique TCRs that were SARS-CoV-2-associated. Depth was defined as the fraction of total T cells that were SARS-CoV-2-associated. Using the MIRA data, each spike-specific TCR was assigned both to the spike region to which the TCR was reactive and to a CD4 or CD8 class. Log10-transformed breadth and depth values were compared by one-way ANOVA with Sidak's multiple comparisons tests. TCRdb took this table from immuneACCESS and kept in-frame rearrangements with V and J called. Such tables lack part of the clones; where checked against another copy, unresolved V genes explain under half of the gap, and the rest is unexplained. V and J calls and clone size follow that table, whereas D and trimming were derived from the DNA. The sample table records 95,000 to 100,000 clones; 84% of these occur just once. Of the sample, 13% to 15% is held by the ten largest clones.

As encoded in the germline V gene (reference sequence), CDR1 is MNHEY while CDR2 is SMNVEV. Including the terminal cysteine and phenylalanine, the CDR3 comprises 17 residues. Of the read, only the CDR3 DNA is kept; its 51 bases are in frame from base 1. V is trimmed back by 5 bases and J by 2 bases, and the junction contains 9 bases that no gene match accounts for. This chain joins TRBV27 to TRBJ1-5, with 10 bases in between that match TRBD1. The sequencing here drew on peripheral blood, taken 28 days after the second AZD1222 dose. The receptor comes from an adult who received the AZD1222 COVID-19 vaccine. The DNA reads as follows: TGTGCCAGCAGTCCTCGACAGGGGGCTGATGGCAATCAGCCCCAGCATTTT. It translates to CASSPRQGADGNQPQHF.